This TCR beta chain was identified during a study of T cells in localized non-small cell lung cancer. Study-level findings and limits: Elevated blood T cell density was associated with longer overall survival. There was higher T cell clonality in uninvolved adjacent lung than in tumor, and it was highest there. The appearance of a median about 60 of the top 100 tumor clones was seen in adjacent lung.

The method was immunoSEQ multiplex PCR; TCRdb's version includes in-frame clones alone and lacks a portion of them. The sample includes 75,000 to 85,000 clones, about 84% of them seen just once. Trimming cost V 5 bases and J 6 bases, with 11 bases left between them. The CDR3 contains 11 residues. From germline, CDR1 is DFQATT and CDR2 SNEGSKA (reference sequence). As for this clone: As yet, its antigen is unknown.

Source: peripheral blood, taken before any cancer treatment. The receptor's source is a female donor older than 55 with stage I lung adenocarcinoma. The chain combines TRBV20-1 with TRBJ2-7; D is unclear. As DNA, the CDR3 is TGCAGTGCTCCTACCGCCTTCGAGCAGTACTTC. This codes for CSAPTAFEQYF.